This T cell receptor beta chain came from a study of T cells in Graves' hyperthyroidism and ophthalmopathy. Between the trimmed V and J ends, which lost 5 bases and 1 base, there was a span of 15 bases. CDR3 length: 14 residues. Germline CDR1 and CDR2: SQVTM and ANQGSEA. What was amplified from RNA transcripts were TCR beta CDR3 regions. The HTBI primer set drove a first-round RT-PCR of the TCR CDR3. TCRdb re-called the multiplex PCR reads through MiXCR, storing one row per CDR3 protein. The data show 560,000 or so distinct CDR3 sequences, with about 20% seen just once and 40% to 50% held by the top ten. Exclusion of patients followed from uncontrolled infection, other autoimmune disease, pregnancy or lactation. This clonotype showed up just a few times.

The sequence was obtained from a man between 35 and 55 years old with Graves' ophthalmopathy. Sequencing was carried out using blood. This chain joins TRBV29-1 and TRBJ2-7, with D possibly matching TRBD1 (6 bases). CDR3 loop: CSVSGGRGSYEQYF. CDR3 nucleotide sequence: TGCAGCGTTTCTGGGGGCCGCGGATCCTACGAGCAGTACTTC.